This entry features one T cell receptor (beta chain) sequence. Its antigen is unidentified. This sample is drawn from a study of CD8 T cells in Susac syndrome. Study results and caveats: The study admitted that it had a relatively small number of individuals in its TCR sequencing and HLA analysis.

RNA amounts of roughly 0.5 to 1 ug underwent reverse transcription with random hexamers. One entry per CDR3 protein, called by TCRdb with MiXCR from the immunoSEQ multiplex PCR reads. The sample comprises 400,000 or so distinct CDR3 sequences, approximately 89% of which are singletons, and about 0.12% rests with the top ten. This CDR3 spans 14 amino acids. V was trimmed by 3 bases and J by 8 bases, leaving 11 bases between them. CDR1 and CDR2 from the germline V gene are MNHEY and SMNVEV (reference sequence). The T cells that were sequenced for TCR beta were CD8+ and CD4+ cells from blood. The receptor comes from a human donor with multiple sclerosis. The chain employs TRBV27 and TRBJ1-6; D is undetermined. Sequenced sample: CD8+ T cells from PBMCs. The CDR3 bases are TGTGCCAGCAGTTTTATTTCGAGGGATTCACCCCTCCACTTT. It is translated as CASSFISRDSPLHF.